This T cell receptor beta chain comes out of a study of somatic mutations in cytotoxic T cells in rheumatoid arthritis. Turning to the study itself: Patient blood (roughly 32 ml EDTA) was drawn right after diagnosis, before any treatment.

V was pared by 2 bases and J by 2 bases, with 5 bases between. The CDR3 contains 13 residues. CDR1 is SGHRS, CDR2 YFSETQ, per germline. Only one count was recorded for this clone. Its antigen is unidentified. The protocol was immunoSEQ multiplex PCR, while the TCRdb copy is restricted to in-frame clones and leaves out a portion. The table records approximately 15,000 clones, 72% of them present only once. Once isolated by positive magnetic bead selection, the CD4+ and CD8+ cells had their purity checked by flow cytometry. Points from the study as a whole: Antigens targeted by the expanded CD8+ clones were unknown. Each of about an eighth of the 65 patients had a largest CD8+ clone that made up more than 20% of CD8+ cells.

This TCR was sampled from an adult with rheumatoid arthritis. Sequenced: CD8+ T cells sorted from blood. The V call is TRBV5-1, the J call TRBJ1-5, with D unclear. The CDR3 DNA follows: TGCGCCAGCAGCTTCGGGGGCAATCAGCCCCAGCATTTT. It translates to CASSFGGNQPQHF. The entire variable domain, with the rest obtained from reference TRBV5-1 and TRBJ1-5, is as follows: KAGVTQTPRYLIKTRGQQVTLSCSPISGHRSVSWYQQTPGQGLQFLFEYFSETQRNKGNFPGRFSGRQFSNSRSEMNVSTLELGDSALYLCASSFGGNQPQHFGDGTRLSIL.